The clone carrying this T cell receptor (beta chain) was counted a few times. Its antigen remains unknown. The TCR beta library used iRepertoire HTBI primers with Arm-PCR amplification of CDR3. How the authors handled the data: The identification of 62 TRBV and approximately 15 TRBJ segments was made across samples. TCRdb independently ran MiXCR on the multiplex PCR reads; one entry per CDR3 protein. In this record, the V and J calls reflect TCRdb's handling and not the investigators' own analysis. The repertoire holds approximately 470,000 distinct CDR3 sequences, with around 21% as singletons. This entry belongs to a study of regulatory T cells in long-lasting Graves disease. Trimming pared 5 bases from V and 2 bases from J, leaving 7 bases between. Germline-derived CDR1 and CDR2 are KGHSH and LQKENI. This CDR3 contains 13 residues. As to time point: persistent/refractory GD, antithyroid drugs over 5 years with positive TRAb. After RNA was extracted from PBMCs, the TCR library was made from it.

Points from the study as a whole: Comparison showed that persistent patients shared more public clonotypes (about 3,000) than new patients (966).

This sample comprised peripheral blood mononuclear cells (PBMCs), obtained when the disease was refractory, from a patient treated with antithyroid drugs. The clonotype was recovered from a female donor with Graves disease. The gene calls are TRBV18 and TRBJ1-5; D not resolved. CDR3 region: CASSAYGNQPQHF. For the CDR3, the DNA is TGTGCCAGCTCAGCCTATGGCAATCAGCCCCAGCATTTT.